These 19 T cell receptor beta chains originate from one sample sequenced in a study of cytomegalovirus exposure and HLA in healthy donors. Primers for the PCR totalled 60 Vbeta and 13 Jbeta. Sequenced by immunoSEQ multiplex PCR; TCRdb stores in-frame clones only, minus some. The table has 200,000 to 250,000 clones, around four fifths seen once; the top ten hold roughly 2.5%. Sequenced sample: PBMCs. The receptors shown here come from a woman aged 55-70 years in good health and CMV-seropositive.

The genes are TRBV6-5 and TRBJ1-1; D gene ambiguous. V was cut by 6 bases and J by 5 bases, with 13 bases left in between. The CDR3 consists of 13 residues. Germline V gene data show CDR1 as MNHEY and CDR2 as SVGAGI. CDR3 sequence: CASSSNRETEAFF. CDR3 sequence (DNA): TGTGCCAGCAGCTCCAACCGGGAGACTGAAGCTTTCTTT.

Only one count was recorded for this clone. V usage is TRBV5-1 and J usage is TRBJ1-2; D is undetermined. Germline V gene lookup returns CDR1 SGHRS and CDR2 YFSETQ. Trimming took 0 bases from V and 6 from J, leaving 12 bases between them. The CDR3 contains 14 residues. The CDR3 DNA reads TGCGCCAGCAGCTTGGGAGGGTACGGAGATGGCTACACCTTC. Protein: CASSLGGYGDGYTF. Full variable domain (outside the CDR3, taken from reference TRBV5-1 and TRBJ1-2): KAGVTQTPRYLIKTRGQQVTLSCSPISGHRSVSWYQQTPGQGLQFLFEYFSETQRNKGNFPGRFSGRQFSNSRSEMNVSTLELGDSALYLCASSLGGYGDGYTFGSGTRLTVV.

This clone came up once. The V gene is TRBV5-1, the J gene TRBJ1-1, with D tentatively TRBD1 (5 bases). V lost 0 bases and J 1 base, leaving 13 bases between the germline ends. This CDR3 has 16 amino acids. CDR1 and CDR2 (germline): SGHRS, YFSETQ. CDR3 in amino acids: CASSLVTGVKNTEAFF. DNA for the CDR3: TGCGCCAGCAGCTTGGTTACGGGGGTGAAGAACACTGAAGCTTTCTTT.

V and J are TRBV7-2 and TRBJ1-1; TRBD1 aligns across 10 bases. Germline V CDR1 and CDR2: SGHTA, FQGNSA. The V segment lost 5 bases and the J segment 1 base; nucleotides outside the gene matches: 4. CDR3 length: 15 amino acids. This CDR3 reads CASSPRQGANTEAFF. Here the CDR3 DNA reads TGTGCCAGCAGCCCCCGACAGGGGGCGAACACTGAAGCTTTCTTT.

This clone was picked up one time. The V call is TRBV9, the J call TRBJ1-4; a possible D gene is TRBD1 (5 bases). Germline lookup yields CDR1 SGDLS and CDR2 YYNGEE. Trimming took off 4 bases at V and 7 bases at J, with 17 bases between the two ends. The CDR3 spans 15 residues. CDR3 sequence reads: CASSPGGGRGEKLFF. The DNA of the CDR3 is TGTGCCAGCAGCCCCGGGGGGGGTAGGGGTGAAAAACTGTTTTTT. Full variable domain (missing parts from reference TRBV9 and TRBJ1-4): DSGVTQTPKHLITATGQRVTLRCSPRSGDLSVYWYQQSLDQGLQFLIQYYNGEERAKGNILERFSAQQFPDLHSELNLSSLELGDSALYFCASSPGGGRGEKLFFGSGTQLSVL.

Points on this clone: The same CDR3 also results from other DNA sequences found in this sample. The chain is built from TRBV4-3 and TRBJ1-6; D is undetermined. There are 15 residues in the CDR3. CDR1 and CDR2 (germline): LGHNA, YSLEER. The V gene lost 0 bases and the J gene lost 9 bases, with 12 bases spanning the gap. In DNA form, the CDR3 reads TGCGCCAGCAGCCAAGAAAGAGGGTCGGGTTCACCCCTCCACTTT. Its protein product is CASSQERGSGSPLHF.

The chain combines TRBV9 with TRBJ2-7; D perhaps matches TRBD1 (5 bases). The CDR3 covers 16 residues. Germline lookup yields CDR1 SGDLS and CDR2 YYNGEE. Trimming pared 0 bases from V and 3 bases from J, leaving 16 bases between. DNA for the CDR3: TGTGCCAGCAGCGTAGGCCCCGGTGGCAGGGACTACGAGCAGTACTTC. Protein product: CASSVGPGGRDYEQYF.

The chain carries TRBV9 and TRBJ2-1, with 7 positions matching TRBD2. With 0 bases clipped from V and 6 bases from J, the junction kept 6 bases outside the gene matches. Germline V CDR1 and CDR2: SGDLS, YYNGEE. This CDR3 spans 15 amino acids. DNA for the CDR3: TGTGCCAGCAGCGTAGAAGCGGGGAACCCCAATGAGCAGTTCTTC. Protein sequence: CASSVEAGNPNEQFF.

This chain links TRBV18 with TRBJ1-3, with D tentatively TRBD1 (6 bases). The V gene's germline CDR1 is KGHSH and CDR2 LQKENI. Trimming left V 1 base short and J 2 bases short, with 12 bases between. This CDR3 region has 16 residues. CDR3 sequence (DNA): TGTGCCAGCTCACCACTTCGGGACATAACTGGAAACACCATATATTTT. It codes for CASSPLRDITGNTIYF.

V and J are TRBV14 and TRBJ2-5, with a weak D call TRBD1 (5 bases). This CDR3 contains 14 residues. Per germline, CDR1 SGHDN and CDR2 FVKESK. Trimming cost V 1 base and J 1 base, with 7 bases left between them. The DNA of the CDR3 is TGTGCCAGCAGCCAAGTGCAGGGCCAAGAGACCCAGTACTTC. Residues: CASSQVQGQETQYF.

Only one count was recorded for this clone. This chain joins TRBV5-1 and TRBJ2-7; D uncertain. Trimming took off 4 bases at V and 3 bases at J, with 11 bases between the two ends. The CDR3 contains 13 residues. CDR1 and CDR2 (germline): SGHRS, YFSETQ. The DNA of the CDR3 is TGCGCCAGCAGCACCGTTGCCGGCTACGAGCAGTACTTC. Translated, it gives CASSTVAGYEQYF.

The DNA for the CDR3 is TGTGCCAGCAGTTTGGCGGGGGGTGAAAACAATGAGCAGTTCTTC. Residues: CASSLAGGENNEQFF. V usage is TRBV27 and J usage is TRBJ2-1; the match to TRBD2 covers 8 bases. Germline loops: CDR1 MNHEY, CDR2 SMNVEV (reference sequence). The CDR3 sequence is 15 residues long. J gave up 5 bases and V 3 bases, and 6 bases lay outside the gene matches.

The chain joins TRBV27 to TRBJ2-5; the match to TRBD1 covers 11 bases. The CDR3 totals 16 residues. The germline V gene has CDR1 MNHEY and CDR2 SMNVEV (reference sequence). J gave up 4 bases and V 1 base, and 5 bases lay outside the gene matches. CDR3 DNA sequence: TGTGCCAGCAGTTTATATGGACAGGGGGCTAGAGAGACCCAGTACTTC. Encoded protein: CASSLYGQGARETQYF.

The chain is built from TRBV19 and TRBJ1-3; D unresolved. Per germline, CDR1 LNHDA and CDR2 SQIVND (reference sequence). The CDR3 has 15 amino acids. Between the trimmed V and J ends, which lost 5 bases and 0 bases, there was a span of 11 bases. CDR3 sequence: CASSRVDNSGNTIYF. The DNA for the CDR3 is TGTGCCAGTAGTCGGGTGGATAACTCTGGAAACACCATATATTTT.

The rearrangement joins TRBV29-1 to TRBJ2-7; 7 bases align to TRBD1. Looked up from germline, CDR1 is SQVTM and CDR2 is ANQGSEA. CDR3 length: 11 residues. J gave up 3 bases and V 6 bases, and 2 bases lay outside the gene matches. CDR3 bases: TGCAGCGTGGGACAGTTCTACGAGCAGTACTTC. Protein product: CSVGQFYEQYF.

The chain recombines TRBV14 with TRBJ1-5; 7 nucleotides line up with TRBD1. CDR3 size: 13 residues. After removal of 5 bases from V and 6 bases from J, the junction contained 4 bases not matched to a gene. Germline V gives CDR1 SGHDN, CDR2 FVKESK. The CDR3 loop is CASSDRVGQPQHF. The CDR3 bases are TGTGCCAGCAGCGACAGGGTGGGTCAGCCCCAGCATTTT.

The chain uses TRBV9 and TRBJ2-7; D might be TRBD2 (6 bases). V was pared by 2 bases and J by 1 base, with 16 bases between. The germline V gene encodes CDR1 SGDLS and CDR2 YYNGEE. This CDR3 contains 16 residues. The CDR3 spells CASSVGTPTESYEQYF. CDR3 nucleotides: TGTGCCAGCAGCGTCGGGACTCCCACCGAATCCTACGAGCAGTACTTC. Full variable domain (missing parts from reference TRBV9 and TRBJ2-7): DSGVTQTPKHLITATGQRVTLRCSPRSGDLSVYWYQQSLDQGLQFLIQYYNGEERAKGNILERFSAQQFPDLHSELNLSSLELGDSALYFCASSVGTPTESYEQYFGPGTRLTVT.

The table lists this clone with a count of one. The chain recombines TRBV30 with TRBJ2-1; weak D call: TRBD2 (6 bases). Trimming stripped 3 bases from V and 0 bases from J, with 15 bases between. CDR1 is GTSNPN and CDR2 is SVGIG in the germline V gene (reference sequence). The CDR3 has 16 residues. The CDR3 coding sequence is TGTGCCTGGAGGGGCCGTCGGGACTTCTCCTACAATGAGCAGTTCTTC. Protein: CAWRGRRDFSYNEQFF.

This clone showed up just a few times. This chain uses TRBV6-6 with TRBJ1-1, with D maybe TRBD1 (5 bases). The V end lost 0 bases, the J end lost 1 base, and 9 bases lay between the germline ends. This CDR3 is 15 amino acids long. CDR1 and CDR2 (germline): MNHNY, SVGAGI (reference sequence). The CDR3 is CASSYSGLENTEAFF. As DNA, the CDR3 is TGTGCCAGCAGTTACTCGGGGCTCGAGAACACTGAAGCTTTCTTT.